Listed below are T cell receptor beta chains from one sample, sequenced in a study of cytomegalovirus exposure and HLA in healthy donors. Sequencing was performed with immunoSEQ multiplex PCR; in TCRdb, only in-frame clones are kept and a portion is missing. The sample includes around 150,000 clones, approximately 80% of them seen just once. The material sequenced was PBMCs. Every receptor here comes from a man aged 40-49 years in good health and CMV-seronegative. Both conserved end residues are part of each CDR3. The order of the fields is V gene, D gene, J gene, CDR3 protein. The D gene is left open where the match is weak.

TRBV2	-	TRBJ1-1	CASQGRNTEAFF
TRBV7-9	TRBD1	TRBJ1-2	CASSPQGQGGPYGYTF
TRBV5-1	TRBD1	TRBJ1-1	CASSQSGGMNTEAFF
TRBV6-6	TRBD2	TRBJ2-5	CASGRGGGTQYF
TRBV10-3	-	TRBJ1-1	CAIKGQGYGYTEAFF
TRBV5-5	TRBD1	TRBJ1-1	CASSSRGQGRVEAFF
TRBV5-1	-	TRBJ1-2	CASSLASLNTADYGYTF
TRBV6-5	-	TRBJ1-6	CASSDEAGALHF
TRBV4-3	TRBD2	TRBJ2-5	CASSHLQRGLKGETQYF
TRBV30	TRBD1	TRBJ2-3	CAWSVGQGTTDTQYF
TRBV4-3	-	TRBJ2-7	CASSQEVAAYEQYF
TRBV4-2	-	TRBJ2-7	CASSRETTNYEQYF
TRBV7-9	-	TRBJ2-1	CSSSWRDNEQFF
TRBV21-1	-	TRBJ2-5	CASSTDDQVGGSAETQYF
TRBV7-7	TRBD1	TRBJ2-5	CASSPTTGETQYF
TRBV6-6	-	TRBJ2-5	CASSPSGGGETQYF
TRBV11-2	-	TRBJ2-7	CASSFQNAKQYF
TRBV2	-	TRBJ1-5	CATQTGLQNQPQHF
TRBV6-5	-	TRBJ1-3	CASSSGPGLSGNTIYF
TRBV28	-	TRBJ2-6	CASSRADRSGANVLTF
TRBV5-1	-	TRBJ1-1	CASSLGRLNTEAFF
TRBV5-6	TRBD1	TRBJ1-2	CASSLGILRRDRGYGYTF
TRBV6-5	-	TRBJ2-1	CASSYFGTGDNEQFF
TRBV7-9	-	TRBJ2-6	CASSRLGANVLTF
TRBV7-2	TRBD2	TRBJ2-3	CASSPIGGSDDTQYF
TRBV30	TRBD2	TRBJ2-1	CAWSELGLAGVGEQFF
TRBV28	-	TRBJ2-3	CASSPGGSTDTQYF
TRBV11-1	TRBD1	TRBJ2-5	CASSETAGQGIRETQYF
TRBV7-2	-	TRBJ1-1	CASSLVHLNTEAFF
TRBV13	-	TRBJ2-1	CASSLWPAGSSYNEQFF
TRBV7-9	TRBD1	TRBJ2-7	CASSSVTGTFYEQYF
TRBV9	-	TRBJ2-4	CASSTQGIQYF
TRBV6-5	-	TRBJ2-4	CASSKALAKNIQYF
TRBV7-9	-	TRBJ2-7	CASSLAQGLIYEQYF
TRBV5-1	TRBD1	TRBJ2-2	CASSPPGQGHTGELFF
TRBV5-1	-	TRBJ2-5	CASSLVGGPETQYF
TRBV19	TRBD1	TRBJ1-5	CASSPGQGQPQHF
TRBV18	-	TRBJ2-2	CASSWSGGDTGELFF
TRBV27	TRBD2	TRBJ2-7	CASSWASGRSEQYF
TRBV5-6	-	TRBJ1-1	CASSLGGNTEAFF
TRBV11-2	-	TRBJ2-1	CASSFADSYNEQFF
TRBV6-5	TRBD1	TRBJ1-1	CASSYAGTGGWTEAFF
TRBV7-2	-	TRBJ2-7	CASNGYPNPYEQYF
TRBV9	-	TRBJ2-7	CASSVAWASNEQYF
TRBV6-5	-	TRBJ2-1	CASSYSPAADYNEQFF